The clone carrying this TCR beta chain occurred a few times. Its antigen is unknown. These data come from a study of T cells after yellow fever vaccination. The CDR3 extends over 13 amino acids. From germline, CDR1 is SGHTA and CDR2 FQGNSA. V lost 1 base and J lost 5, with 8 bases in between. Study-wide results and caveats: Although the secondary response was weaker, it peaked faster, at day 5 versus 15.

TCR cDNA was made by 5'RACE template switching, adding a universal primer site and UMIs. TCRdb re-called the 5' RACE reads with MiXCR, one entry per CDR3 protein. The profile shows approximately 120,000 distinct CDR3 sequences, nearly 7.5% of them singletons. This chain joins TRBV7-2 and TRBJ2-5; D unclear. The sequence was obtained from a man younger than 35 who received the YFV17D yellow fever vaccine. Sequencing was performed on CD4+ T cells sorted from PBMCs, taken around 10 days after the first yellow fever vaccination. CDR3 sequence (DNA): TGTGCCAGCAGCTTAGTACGTCGGGAGACCCAGTACTTC. Protein: CASSLVRRETQYF.